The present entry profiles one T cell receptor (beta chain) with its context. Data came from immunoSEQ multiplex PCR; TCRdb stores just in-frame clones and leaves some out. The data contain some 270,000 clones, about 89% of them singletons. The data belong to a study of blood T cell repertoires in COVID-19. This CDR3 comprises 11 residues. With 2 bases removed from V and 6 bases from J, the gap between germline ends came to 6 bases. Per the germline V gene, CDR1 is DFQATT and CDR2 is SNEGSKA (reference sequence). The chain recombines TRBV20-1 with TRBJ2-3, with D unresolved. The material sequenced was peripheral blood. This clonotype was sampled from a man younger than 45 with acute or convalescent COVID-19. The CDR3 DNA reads TGCAGTGCTAGACTTTCCGATACGCAGTATTTT. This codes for CSARLSDTQYF.